The 24 T cell receptor beta chains reported below all come from one sample, sequenced in a study of blood T cell repertoires in COVID-19 (dated by TCRdb to the early 2020s). Library prep was done by the immunoSEQ multiplex PCR assay. The immuneACCESS repertoire file appears here via TCRdb, limited to in-frame rearrangements. These files lack a portion of the clones; in checked studies, under half of the deficit traces to unresolved V genes, and the cause of the others is not known. This sample gives about 210,000 clones in total; 80% to 90% of them show up just once. The biggest ten clones account for about 4.9% of the sample. The sequencing input was peripheral blood. The receptors here all came from a woman older than 75 with acute or convalescent COVID-19.

This chain links TRBV7-2 with TRBJ2-1; tentative D call: TRBD2 (6 bases). V lost 1 base and J lost 4, with 14 bases in between. The CDR3 runs to 16 residues. From germline, CDR1 is SGHTA and CDR2 FQGNSA. Here the CDR3 reads CASSLVGGGKYNEQFF. DNA for the CDR3: TGTGCCAGCAGCTTAGTGGGTGGCGGGAAATACAATGAGCAGTTCTTC.

The chain couples TRBV6-2 or TRBV6-3 to TRBJ2-5, with D possibly being TRBD2 (6 bases). Trimming removed 8 bases from V and 4 bases from J, with 14 bases in between. Germline CDR1 is MNHEY and CDR2 is SVGEGT. The CDR3 runs 13 residues. The DNA of the CDR3 is TGTGCCAGCGGCCTGACTAGTCCAGAGACCCAGTACTTC. This gives the protein CASGLTSPETQYF.

This clone was counted a single time. The chain joins TRBV7-9 to TRBJ1-1, with 7 nucleotides matching TRBD1. Germline CDR1 and CDR2: SEHNR and FQNEAQ (reference sequence). V lost 0 bases and J lost 11; bases outside the gene matches: 6. This CDR3 has 13 residues. The CDR3 reads CASSLAHQGGAFF. DNA for the CDR3: TGTGCCAGCAGCTTAGCGCACCAGGGGGGTGCTTTCTTT.

This clone has more than one count but fewer than ten. The chain links TRBV28 to TRBJ1-2, with 8 bases aligning to TRBD1. Germline CDR1 is MDHEN and CDR2 is SYDVKM. The V and J ends lost 2 bases and 4 bases, in that order; junction bases with no gene match: 3. The length of the CDR3 is 14 residues. The CDR3 is CASSLEDRVYGYTF. CDR3 sequence (DNA): TGTGCCAGCAGTTTAGAGGACAGGGTCTATGGCTACACCTTC.

V usage is TRBV6-5 and J usage is TRBJ1-1; a weak D match, TRBD1 (5 bases). The germline V gene encodes CDR1 MNHEY and CDR2 SVGAGI. V was trimmed by 2 bases and J by 4 bases, leaving 11 bases between them. The CDR3 sequence is 14 residues long. The CDR3 DNA follows: TGTGCCAGCAGTTACCCCGGGGGGGGCACTGAAGCTTTCTTT. It codes for CASSYPGGGTEAFF.

This chain connects TRBV4-3 to TRBJ2-1, with 9 bases matching TRBD2. V was clipped by 0 bases and J by 2 bases; unmatched bases: 2. Germline V gives CDR1 LGHNA, CDR2 YSLEER. CDR3 size: 16 residues. CDR3 sequence (DNA): TGCGCCAGCAGCCAAGATCCTAGCGGGACCTACAATGAGCAGTTCTTC. The encoded protein is CASSQDPSGTYNEQFF.

The V gene is TRBV7-2, the J gene TRBJ1-1; D is unresolved. Germline lookup yields CDR1 SGHTA and CDR2 FQGNSA. The CDR3 runs 13 residues. Trimming took 2 bases from V and 4 from J, leaving 8 bases between them. The CDR3, as DNA: TGTGCCAGCAGCTTAATTGAGGCCACTGAAGCTTTCTTT. It translates to CASSLIEATEAFF. The full variable domain, in which reference TRBV7-2 and TRBJ1-1 provide the parts outside the CDR3, is GAGVSQSPSNKVTEKGKDVELRCDPISGHTALYWYRQSLGQGLEFLIYFQGNSAPDKSGLPSDRFSAERTGGSVSTLTIQRTQQEDSAVYLCASSLIEATEAFFGQGTRLTVV.

The chain is built from TRBV27 and TRBJ1-2; 7 bases are shared with TRBD1. This CDR3 spans 13 amino acids. With V trimmed by 6 bases and J by 5 bases, 6 bases remained unmatched. Germline V gene data show CDR1 as MNHEY and CDR2 as SMNVEV (reference sequence). The CDR3 DNA sequence: TGTGCCAGCAGCCGACAGGGCGAATATGGCTACACCTTC. Translated: CASSRQGEYGYTF.

The chain is built from TRBV3-1 (or the pseudogene TRBV3-2) and TRBJ2-1; D ambiguous. The V end lost 5 bases, the J end lost 3 bases, and 11 bases lay between the germline ends. The CDR3 contains 14 residues. Germline CDR1 LGHDT, CDR2 YNNKEL (reference sequence). The DNA for the CDR3 is TGTGCCAGCAGCTGGCAGCCTAGCTACAATGAGCAGTTCTTC. Amino acid sequence: CASSWQPSYNEQFF.

The genes are TRBV2 and TRBJ2-1; D might be TRBD2 (5 bases). The germline V gene encodes CDR1 SNHLY and CDR2 FYNNEI. This CDR3 is 15 amino acids long. Trimming removed 5 bases at V and 2 bases at J, with 13 bases between. For the CDR3, the DNA is TGTGCCAGCAGTAGGGTTAGAGGGACCTACAATGAGCAGTTCTTC. It yields the protein CASSRVRGTYNEQFF.

J is TRBJ2-3 and V is TRBV7-2, with 12 bases identical to TRBD1. CDR3 length: 16 residues. Germline assignment: CDR1 SGHTA and CDR2 FQGNSA. Trimming removed 5 bases from V and 6 bases from J; junction bases left unmatched: 9. The DNA of the CDR3 is TGTGCCAGCAGCCCACCGGGACAGGGGGCGAAGGATACGCAGTATTTT. Encoded protein: CASSPPGQGAKDTQYF.

This chain joins TRBV5-8 and TRBJ2-1; TRBD2 agrees at 7 bases. This CDR3 region has 12 residues. Trimming cost V 4 bases and J 8 bases; bases outside gene matches: 3. In germline, CDR1 is SGHTS, CDR2 YDEGEE. This CDR3 is CASSRLAYEQFF. The CDR3 nucleotides are TGTGCCAGCAGCCGACTAGCCTATGAGCAGTTCTTC.

This chain connects TRBV19 to TRBJ2-1; 9 nucleotides align to TRBD2. Germline assignment: CDR1 LNHDA and CDR2 SQIVND (reference sequence). The CDR3 totals 16 residues. V dropped 5 bases and J dropped 8; count of bases not matched to a gene: 13. The CDR3, as DNA: TGTGCCAGTAGTCCGTTGGGTAGCGGGAGTGTTCATGAGCAGTTCTTC. Translation gives CASSPLGSGSVHEQFF.

In this sample, this clone turned up once. This sequence joins TRBV30 and TRBJ1-5; D is unresolved. Germline V gene data show CDR1 as GTSNPN and CDR2 as SVGIG (reference sequence). The CDR3 spans 14 residues. The ends were cut back, 1 base at V and 2 bases at J, with 9 bases in the middle. The CDR3 nucleotides read TGTGCCTGGAGTGGAGGGCTTGGCAATCAGCCCCAGCATTTT. Its protein is CAWSGGLGNQPQHF.

V is TRBV18 and J is TRBJ2-5; 8 bases line up with TRBD2. CDR1 KGHSH and CDR2 LQKENI come from the germline V gene. The V and J ends lost 0 bases and 4 bases, in that order; junction bases with no gene match: 1. The CDR3 spans 14 residues. The CDR3 nucleotides are TGTGCCAGCTCACCACCTAGCGGGACAGAGACCCAGTACTTC. Protein product: CASSPPSGTETQYF.

This chain links TRBV6-6 with TRBJ2-1, with D possibly TRBD1 on 6 matching bases. V lost 5 bases, J lost 8 bases, and 13 bases lay in between. This CDR3 contains 13 residues. Per germline, CDR1 MNHNY and CDR2 SVGAGI (reference sequence). The CDR3 DNA reads as TGTGCCAGCAGTGACCTACAGGGAGATGAGCAGTTCTTC. Protein: CASSDLQGDEQFF.

The chain carries TRBV7-9 and TRBJ2-5; D call uncertain. Germline assignment: CDR1 SEHNR and CDR2 FQNEAQ (reference sequence). Trimming took 7 bases from V and 0 from J, leaving 12 bases between them. CDR3 length: 14 residues. The CDR3 DNA is TGTGCCAGCACCAAACAGTGGTACCAAGAGACCCAGTACTTC. Its protein is CASTKQWYQETQYF.

This sequence joins TRBV5-1 and TRBJ2-1, with unresolved D. Germline CDR1 and CDR2: SGHRS and YFSETQ. Between the trimmed V and J ends, which lost 1 base and 6 bases, there was a span of 17 bases. This CDR3 is built from 16 residues. The CDR3 reads CASSLLVGSYGNEQFF. CDR3 in DNA: TGCGCCAGCAGCTTGTTGGTCGGGTCCTACGGCAATGAGCAGTTCTTC.

This sequence joins TRBV28 and TRBJ2-1; 12 bases map to TRBD2. The CDR3 totals 15 residues. Trimming at V came to 7 bases and at J to 7 bases, leaving 8 bases not matched to a gene. Germline-derived CDR1 and CDR2 are MDHEN and SYDVKM. CDR3 residues: CASKTRTSGINEQFF. CDR3 nucleotide sequence: TGTGCCAGCAAAACCCGGACTAGCGGGATTAATGAGCAGTTCTTC.

V gene TRBV6-1 combines with J gene TRBJ2-3, with D perhaps TRBD2 (6 bases). V gave up 2 bases and J gave up 6 bases, with 18 bases separating them. There are 16 residues in the CDR3. In germline, CDR1 is MNHNS, CDR2 SASEGT. Here the CDR3 reads CASSENLGGVRDTQYF. The CDR3 region has the DNA TGTGCCAGCAGTGAAAACCTGGGAGGTGTTCGGGATACGCAGTATTTT.

This clone occurred once. J is TRBJ1-3 and V is TRBV24-1; TRBD1 aligns across 10 bases. The CDR3 has 20 residues. The ends lost 6 bases at V and 4 bases at J; junction bases unmatched: 20. Germline V CDR1 and CDR2: KGHDR, SFDVKD. In DNA form, the CDR3 reads TGTGCCACCAGTCCCGGAAGACAGGGGGCGTCTTTGGTCGGAGGAAACACCATATATTTT. Protein product: CATSPGRQGASLVGGNTIYF.

The V call is TRBV19, the J call TRBJ2-1; D call uncertain. Germline CDR1 and CDR2: LNHDA and SQIVND (reference sequence). Between the trimmed V and J ends, which lost 7 bases and 3 bases, there was a span of 16 bases. The CDR3 extends over 15 amino acids. This CDR3 is CASMMAGGHYNEQFF. CDR3 coding DNA: TGTGCCAGTATGATGGCTGGCGGCCACTACAATGAGCAGTTCTTC.

J is TRBJ1-4 and V is TRBV9, with 9 bases matching TRBD1. V gave up 0 bases and J gave up 10 bases; unmatched junction bases: 7. The CDR3 contains 15 residues. The germline V gene has CDR1 SGDLS and CDR2 YYNGEE. CDR3 loop: CASSVGMTGGGKLFF. The CDR3 DNA reads TGTGCCAGCAGCGTAGGAATGACAGGGGGTGGAAAACTGTTTTTT.

The chain joins TRBV6-2 or TRBV6-3 to TRBJ1-1, with D perhaps matching TRBD1 (5 bases). From germline, CDR1 is MNHEY and CDR2 SVGEGT. V shed 6 bases and J shed 3 bases, with 14 bases lying between them. This CDR3 has 14 amino acids. The CDR3 protein is CASSRPDSYTEAFF. For the CDR3, the DNA is TGTGCCAGCAGCCGACCTGACAGTTACACTGAAGCTTTCTTT.